These 5 T cell receptor beta chains originate from one sample sequenced in a study of metastatic and nonmetastatic thyroid tumors. None of the patients had undergone any treatment ahead of thyroid surgery. TCRdb re-analyzed the PCR reads using MiXCR. Of about 30,000 clones in the sample, approximately 15% were seen once. Sample: blood. These receptors all come from a female donor with papillary thyroid cancer or a benign thyroid nodule (not recorded which). Some clones in this sample may be carry-over from other donors' samples.

The J gene is TRBJ2-7, the V gene TRBV3-1, with D possibly TRBD1 on 5 matching bases. V lost 1 base and J lost 8, with 15 bases in between. CDR1 LGHDT and CDR2 YNNKEL come from the germline V gene (reference sequence). The CDR3 has 14 residues. CDR3 in DNA: TGTGCCAGCAGCCAAGTTAACAGGCAAGCCAAGCAGTACTTC. This gives the protein CASSQVNRQAKQYF.

The chain couples TRBV28 to TRBJ1-1; TRBD1 might be the D (6 bases). CDR3 length: 14 residues. V lost 5 bases, J lost 3 bases, and 13 bases lay in between. Looked up from germline, CDR1 is MDHEN and CDR2 is SYDVKM. Here the CDR3 reads CASSRGVPYTEAFF. Here the CDR3 DNA reads TGTGCCAGCAGTAGGGGGGTCCCGTACACTGAAGCTTTCTTT.

This clone appeared many times. The chain couples TRBV7-9 to TRBJ2-2, with D unclear. The germline V gene encodes CDR1 SEHNR and CDR2 FQNEAQ (reference sequence). The V end lost 2 bases, the J end lost 5 bases, and 6 bases lay between the germline ends. CDR3 size: 13 residues. The CDR3 here is CASSLTQTGELFF. In nucleotides, the CDR3 is TGTGCCAGCAGCTTAACCCAGACCGGGGAGCTGTTTTTT.

This clone was seen repeatedly, ten times or more. The chain uses TRBV11-1 and TRBJ2-1, with 7 bases aligning to TRBD2. CDR3 length equals 16 residues. Germline V gene lookup returns CDR1 SGHAT and CDR2 FQDESV (reference sequence). V shed 4 bases and J 1 base; nucleotides not matched to a gene: 7. The CDR3 sequence: CASSSQREGSYNEQFF. CDR3 sequence (DNA): TGTGCCAGCAGCTCACAGCGGGAAGGGTCCTACAATGAGCAGTTCTTC.

This clone was detected many times. The chain combines TRBV19 with TRBJ2-3; D perhaps matches TRBD2 (7 bases). Looked up from germline, CDR1 is LNHDA and CDR2 is SQIVND (reference sequence). The CDR3 consists of 14 residues. Trimming removed 4 bases from V and 4 bases from J, with 12 bases in between. The CDR3 DNA reads TGTGCCAGTAGTAGGAGGGGGGGCGCAGATACGCAGTATTTT. Translating it yields CASSRRGGADTQYF. The full variable domain, completed using reference TRBV19 and TRBJ2-3, is DGGITQSPKYLFRKEGQNVTLSCEQNLNHDAMYWYRQDPGQGLRLIYYSQIVNDFQKGDIAEGYSVSREKKESFPLTVTSAQKNPTAFYLCASSRRGGADTQYFGPGTRLTVL.